This entry describes one TCR beta chain. Donors were grouped by their self-reported clinical history. The repertoire was sequenced with immunoSEQ multiplex PCR; TCRdb's copy has only in-frame clones and lacks some. This table holds 330,000 or so clones, about 90% found once. This sample was taken from a study of blood T cell repertoires in COVID-19. The CDR3 spans 16 residues. Germline CDR1 is SGDLS and CDR2 is YYNGEE. V lost 4 bases and J 3 bases, leaving 19 bases between the germline ends. The sequencing sample was made of PBMCs or T cells enriched from blood (not recorded which). The chain employs TRBV9 and TRBJ1-2; TRBD1 might be the D (5 bases). This sequence originates from a man under 40 who had recovered from COVID-19. The CDR3 here is CASSPLSGGTYYGYTF. The DNA of the CDR3 is TGTGCCAGCAGCCCACTCTCGGGGGGAACTTACTATGGCTACACCTTC.